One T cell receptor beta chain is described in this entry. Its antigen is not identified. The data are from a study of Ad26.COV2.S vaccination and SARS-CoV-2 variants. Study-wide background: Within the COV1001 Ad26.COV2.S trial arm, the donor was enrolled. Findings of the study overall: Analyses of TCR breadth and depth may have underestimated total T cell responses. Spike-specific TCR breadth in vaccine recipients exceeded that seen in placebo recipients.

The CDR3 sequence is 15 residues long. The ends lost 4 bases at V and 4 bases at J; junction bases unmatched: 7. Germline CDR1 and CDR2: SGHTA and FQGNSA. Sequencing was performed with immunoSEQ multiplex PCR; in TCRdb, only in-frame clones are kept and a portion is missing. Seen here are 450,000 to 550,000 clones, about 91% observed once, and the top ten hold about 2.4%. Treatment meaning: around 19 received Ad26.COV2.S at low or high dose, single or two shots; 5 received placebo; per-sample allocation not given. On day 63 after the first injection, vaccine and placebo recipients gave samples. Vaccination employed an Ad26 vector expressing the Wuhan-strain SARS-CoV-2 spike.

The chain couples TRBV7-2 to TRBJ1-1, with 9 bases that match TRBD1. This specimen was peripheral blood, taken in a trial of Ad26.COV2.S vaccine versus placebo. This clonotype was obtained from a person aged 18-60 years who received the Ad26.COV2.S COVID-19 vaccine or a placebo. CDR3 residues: CASSSRQGVRTEAFF. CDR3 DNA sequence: TGTGCCAGCAGCTCCCGACAGGGGGTCCGCACTGAAGCTTTCTTT.